This paragraph covers one T cell receptor beta chain sequence. V lost 2 bases to trimming and J lost 12 bases; unmatched junction nucleotides: 3. Looked up from germline, CDR1 is MDHEN and CDR2 is SYDVKM. The CDR3 sequence is 12 residues long. The data originate from a study of blood T cell repertoires in COVID-19. Study summary: Specimens from acute and convalescent COVID-19 originated in the United States, Italy and Spain. T cells, B-cell-depleted T cells, or PBMCs provided the cDNA or gDNA that served as material.

Seattle patient enrollment occurred during active infection, with longitudinal follow-up thereafter. Authors' data handling: Reference gene primer amplification gave nucleated cell count estimates. Data came from immunoSEQ multiplex PCR; TCRdb stores just in-frame clones and leaves some out. V, J and clone size reflect that table, while D and trimming were determined from the DNA. The table shows about 330,000 clones, with about nine tenths occurring only once. Sequencing was done on a sample of peripheral blood. The chain carries TRBV28 and TRBJ2-1; TRBD2 matches 8 bases. The TCR originated in a man aged 25 to 45 with COVID-19, enrolled during active disease. For the CDR3, the DNA is TGTGCCAGCAGTTTACAGGCGGGAGGGCAGTTCTTC. It yields the protein CASSLQAGGQFF.